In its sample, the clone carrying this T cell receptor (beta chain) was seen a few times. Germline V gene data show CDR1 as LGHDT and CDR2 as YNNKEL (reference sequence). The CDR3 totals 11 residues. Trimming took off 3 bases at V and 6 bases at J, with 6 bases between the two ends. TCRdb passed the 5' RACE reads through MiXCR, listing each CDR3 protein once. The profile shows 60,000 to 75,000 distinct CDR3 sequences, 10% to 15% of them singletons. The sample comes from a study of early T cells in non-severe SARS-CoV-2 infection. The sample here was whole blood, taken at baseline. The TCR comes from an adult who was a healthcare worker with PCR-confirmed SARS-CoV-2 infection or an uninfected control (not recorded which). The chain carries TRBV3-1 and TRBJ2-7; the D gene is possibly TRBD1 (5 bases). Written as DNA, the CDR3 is TGTGCCAGCAGCCACAGGGCCGAGCAGTACTTC. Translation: CASSHRAEQYF.